The 4 T cell receptor beta chains below all came from one sample that was sequenced in a study of T cells in Graves' hyperthyroidism and ophthalmopathy. The source material, RNA transcripts, was used to amplify TCR beta CDR3 regions. An initial round of RT-PCR targeting the TCR CDR3 relied on the HTBI primer set. MiXCR was run by TCRdb on the multiplex PCR reads, yielding one entry per CDR3 protein. Altogether around 300,000 distinct CDR3 sequences are present, about 13% being singletons, with the ten largest covering 7.9%. Material: blood. These receptors originate from a woman in her forties with Graves' hyperthyroidism.

This clonotype was counted between two and nine times. The chain links TRBV2 to TRBJ1-6; D remains unclear. The CDR3 contains 12 residues. Germline V gives CDR1 SNHLY, CDR2 FYNNEI. Trimming left V 7 bases short and J 10 bases short, with 11 bases between. The CDR3 region has the DNA TGTGCCAGCACGGCCAACGACTCACCCCTCCACTTT. Encoded protein: CASTANDSPLHF. Full variable domain (outside the CDR3, taken from reference TRBV2 and TRBJ1-6): EPEVTQTPSHQVTQMGQEVILRCVPISNHLYFYWYRQILGQKVEFLVSFYNNEISEKSEIFDDQFSVERPDGSNFTLKIRSTKLEDSAMYFCASTANDSPLHFGNGTRLTVT.

A remark on this clonotype: With a much larger clone just one base away, this may be a read error. The rearrangement uses TRBV6-1 and TRBJ2-3; TRBD1 might be the D (6 bases). CDR3 length: 14 residues. Germline values: CDR1 MNHNS, CDR2 SASEGT. V lost 4 bases, J lost 5 bases, and 13 bases lay in between. DNA of the CDR3: TGTGCCAGCAGTGGGGCAGGGGCGGTAGATACGCAGTATTTT. Its protein product is CASSGAGAVDTQYF.

This clonotype occurred many times. The chain combines TRBV6-1 with TRBJ2-1; D is uncertain. Germline-derived CDR1 and CDR2 are MNHNS and SASEGT. The CDR3 is 12 residues long. The V end was cut by 11 bases, the J end by 4 bases, with 12 bases between. The CDR3 DNA sequence: TGTGCCCCCAGGTCCTATTACAATGAGCAGTTCTTC. It yields the protein CAPRSYYNEQFF.

In its sample, this clonotype was seen a few times. A much larger clone is a single base away; this may be a read error. This rearrangement joins TRBV29-1 to TRBJ2-5; D possibly corresponds to TRBD1 (6 bases). The germline V and J ends were trimmed by 4 bases and 5 bases, with 14 bases remaining between them. CDR3 length equals 13 residues. Germline V gives CDR1 SQVTM, CDR2 ANQGSEA. CDR3 sequence: CSVGIGGEETQYF. In DNA, the CDR3 is TGCAGCGTTGGAATTGGGGGCGAGGAGACCCAGTACTTC.